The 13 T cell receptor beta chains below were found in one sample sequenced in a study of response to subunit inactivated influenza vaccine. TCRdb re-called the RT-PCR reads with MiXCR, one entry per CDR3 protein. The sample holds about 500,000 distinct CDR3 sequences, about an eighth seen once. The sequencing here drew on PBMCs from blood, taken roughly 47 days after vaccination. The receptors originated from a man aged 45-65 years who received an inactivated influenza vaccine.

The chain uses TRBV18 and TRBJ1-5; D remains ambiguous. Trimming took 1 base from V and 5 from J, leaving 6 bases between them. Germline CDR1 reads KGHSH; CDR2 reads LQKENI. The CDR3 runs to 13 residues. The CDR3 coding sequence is TGTGCCAGCTCACCACAGCAGTATCAGCCCCAGCATTTT. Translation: CASSPQQYQPQHF.

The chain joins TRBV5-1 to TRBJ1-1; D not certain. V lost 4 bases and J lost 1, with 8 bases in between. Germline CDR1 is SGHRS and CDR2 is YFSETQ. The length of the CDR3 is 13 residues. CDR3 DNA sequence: TGCGCCAGCAGCGCCGACAAGAACACTGAAGCTTTCTTT. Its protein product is CASSADKNTEAFF.

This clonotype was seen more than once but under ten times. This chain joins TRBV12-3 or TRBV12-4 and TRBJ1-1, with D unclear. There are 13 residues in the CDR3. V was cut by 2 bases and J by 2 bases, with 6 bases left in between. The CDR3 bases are TGTGCCAGCAGTTTATTCGAAAACACTGAAGCTTTCTTT. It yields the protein CASSLFENTEAFF.

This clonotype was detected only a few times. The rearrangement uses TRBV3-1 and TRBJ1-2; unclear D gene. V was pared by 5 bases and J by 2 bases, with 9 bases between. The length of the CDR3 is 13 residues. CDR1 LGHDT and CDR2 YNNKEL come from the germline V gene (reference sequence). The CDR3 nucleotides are TGTGCCAGCAGCGACATGGGGAACTATGGCTACACCTTC. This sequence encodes CASSDMGNYGYTF.

The CDR3 reads CASSRGRTTEAFF. The CDR3 nucleotides are TGTGCCAGCAGCCGGGGAAGGACCACTGAAGCTTTCTTT. This chain connects TRBV5-6 to TRBJ1-1; the D is unclear. The CDR3 runs to 13 residues. Germline V CDR1 and CDR2: SGHDT, YYEEEE. Deletions cut 4 bases from V and 4 bases from J, with 11 bases between.

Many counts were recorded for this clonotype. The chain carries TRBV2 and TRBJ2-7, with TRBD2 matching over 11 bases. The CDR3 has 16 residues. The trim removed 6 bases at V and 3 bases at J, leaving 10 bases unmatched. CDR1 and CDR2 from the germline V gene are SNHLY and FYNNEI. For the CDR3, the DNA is TGTGCCAGCAGCGCTACTAGCGGGAGCCGCCTCTACGAGCAGTACTTC. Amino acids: CASSATSGSRLYEQYF.

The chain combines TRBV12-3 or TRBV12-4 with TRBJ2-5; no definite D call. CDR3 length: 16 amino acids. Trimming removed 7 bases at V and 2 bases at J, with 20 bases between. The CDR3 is CASTLGPWGWQETQYF. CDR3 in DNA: TGTGCCAGCACCTTAGGGCCCTGGGGATGGCAAGAGACCCAGTACTTC.

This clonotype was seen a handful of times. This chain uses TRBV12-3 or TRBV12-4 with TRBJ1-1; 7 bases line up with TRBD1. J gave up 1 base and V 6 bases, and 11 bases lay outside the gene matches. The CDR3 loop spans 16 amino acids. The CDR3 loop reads CASSRYRTGGNTEAFF. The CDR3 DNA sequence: TGTGCCAGCAGCCGATATCGGACAGGCGGGAACACTGAAGCTTTCTTT.

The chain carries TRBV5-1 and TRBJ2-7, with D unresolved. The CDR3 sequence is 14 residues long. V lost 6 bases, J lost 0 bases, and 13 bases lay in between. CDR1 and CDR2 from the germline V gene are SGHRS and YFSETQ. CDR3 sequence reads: CASKFEGFSYEQYF. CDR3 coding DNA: TGCGCCAGCAAATTTGAAGGGTTCTCCTACGAGCAGTACTTC.

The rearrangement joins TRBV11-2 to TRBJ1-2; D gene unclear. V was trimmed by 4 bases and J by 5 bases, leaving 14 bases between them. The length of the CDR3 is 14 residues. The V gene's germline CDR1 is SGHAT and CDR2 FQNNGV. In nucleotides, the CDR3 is TGTGCCAGCAGCTCTCCGCAAGGGAGTTATGGCTACACCTTC. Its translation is CASSSPQGSYGYTF.

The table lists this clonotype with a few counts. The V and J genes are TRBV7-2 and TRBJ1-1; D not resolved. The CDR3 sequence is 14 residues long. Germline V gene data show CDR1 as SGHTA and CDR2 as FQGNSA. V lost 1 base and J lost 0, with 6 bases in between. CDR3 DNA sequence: TGTGCCAGCAGCTTAGTCAATCTGAACACTGAAGCTTTCTTT. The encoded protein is CASSLVNLNTEAFF.

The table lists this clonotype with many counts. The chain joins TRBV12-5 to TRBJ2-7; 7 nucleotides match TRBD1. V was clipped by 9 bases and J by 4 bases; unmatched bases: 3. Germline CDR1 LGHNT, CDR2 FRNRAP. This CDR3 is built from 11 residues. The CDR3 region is CARGQIYEQYF. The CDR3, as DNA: TGTGCTAGGGGACAGATTTACGAGCAGTACTTC. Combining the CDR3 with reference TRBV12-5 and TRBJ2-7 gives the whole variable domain DARVTQTPRHKVTEMGQEVTMRCQPILGHNTVFWYRQTMMQGLELLAYFRNRAPLDDSGMPKDRFSAEMPDATLATLKIQPSEPRDSAVYFCARGQIYEQYFGPGTRLTVT.

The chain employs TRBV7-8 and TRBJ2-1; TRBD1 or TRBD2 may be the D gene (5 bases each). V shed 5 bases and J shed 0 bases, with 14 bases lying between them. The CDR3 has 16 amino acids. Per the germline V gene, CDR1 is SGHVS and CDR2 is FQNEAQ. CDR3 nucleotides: TGTGCCAGCAGCGCCCGGGACGGCAGCTCCTACAATGAGCAGTTCTTC. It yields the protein CASSARDGSSYNEQFF.